This T cell receptor beta chain was observed in a study of blood T cell repertoires in COVID-19. Study as a whole: The analysed material was cDNA or gDNA that came from T cells, B-cell-depleted T cells, or PBMCs.

Authors' processing steps: Estimation of nucleated cell counts was performed using reference gene primer amplification. Profiled with immunoSEQ multiplex PCR; TCRdb holds only in-frame clones, not every one. The V and J calls and the clone size are those of that table, but D and trimming were determined from the DNA. The repertoire consists of more than 250,000 clones, with nearly 85% occurring once and the leading ten covering 8.6%. This clone has more than one count but fewer than ten. Sequencing was done on a sample of peripheral blood. This receptor was taken from a human donor in a cohort sampled during active COVID-19.

CDR3 protein: CASSLVGGAKNIQYF. The CDR3, as DNA: TGTGCCAGCAGCTTAGTCGGCGGAGCCAAAAACATTCAGTACTTC. This rearrangement joins TRBV7-2 to TRBJ2-4; D is ambiguous. From germline, CDR1 is SGHTA and CDR2 FQGNSA. V shed 1 base and J shed 0 bases, with 7 bases lying between them. The CDR3 extends over 15 amino acids.